This TCR beta chain was sequenced in a study of OX40 agonist ivuxolimab in advanced cancers. A note on the overall study: Ivuxolimab, which targeted the costimulatory receptor OX40 (CD134), was an agonistic, fully human IgG2 monoclonal antibody. Intravenous ivuxolimab was administered to patients every 2 weeks at six dose levels: 0.01, 0.1, 0.3, 1.5, 3 and 10 mg/kg. Of the roughly 52 dose-escalation patients, hepatocellular carcinoma was present in 19, melanoma in approximately 15, renal cell carcinoma in 9 and head and neck cancer in 9. The dose-escalation cohort was roughly 87% male with a mean age of about 60 years, ranging from about 23 to 85. Prior anti-PD-1, anti-PD-L1 or anti-CTLA-4 therapy was permitted, and checkpoint inhibitors had been received by less than 45% of dose-escalation patients. Partial responses were achieved by three dose-escalation patients, of whom one had hepatocellular carcinoma and two had cutaneous melanoma. The point of sequencing TCRbeta in the periphery was to test whether ivuxolimab changed TCR sequence diversity and drove clonal T-cell expansion. The monotherapy dose-escalation portion (N ≈ 52 patients) of the phase I ivuxolimab trial is reported in the paper. Results and caveats for the whole study, not just this receptor: After ivuxolimab, expanded clones were on average more numerous among CD8+ T cells than among CD4+ T cells. Clonal expansion of both CD4+ and CD8+ blood T cells was observed from baseline to week 6 at doses 0.1 to 3.0 mg/kg. Antigen specificity was not determined for the clonally expanded peripheral T cells. In the 0.1-3.0 mg/kg groups, partial responders had among the lowest normalized peripheral clonal expansion, particularly in CD8+ T cells. Low levels of normalized T-cell clonal expansion were also seen in some patients who did not respond.

Patients with a history of autoimmune disease or receiving systemic immunosuppression were excluded from the trial. Peripheral blood for TCR sequencing was collected from all dose cohorts at baseline, on cycle 4 day 1, and on cycle 7 day 1. Samples were obtained from an open-label, multicenter, first-in-human phase I dose-escalation trial of ivuxolimab. The trial enrolled adults with locally advanced or metastatic head and neck squamous cell, hepatocellular, melanoma or renal cell carcinoma. Before TCR sequencing, CD4+ T cells and CD8+ T cells from peripheral blood were sorted into separate populations. Trimming accounts for 3 bases at V and 3 bases at J, while the number of junction bases matched to no gene is 4. CDR1 and CDR2 are drawn from the germline V gene (reference sequence): MNHEY, SMNVEV. The CDR3 runs 16 residues from the cysteine to the phenylalanine. Only the CDR3 part of the read is kept: 48 bases, read in frame from the first base.

This clone was seen only once. Its antigen is unknown. No clone much larger than this one lies a single base away; base qualities are absent. Genomic DNA was extracted from sorted cells for sequencing of the TCRbeta CDR3 region. TCRbeta CDR3 regions were sequenced using the immunoSEQ Assay. TCRdb took this table from immuneACCESS and kept in-frame rearrangements with V and J called. Such tables lack part of the clones; where checked against another copy, unresolved V genes explain under half of the gap, and the rest is unexplained. The sample records about 77,000 clones, nearly 90% of which are singletons. The leading ten clones occupy around 2.5% of the sample.

This chain joins TRBV27 to TRBJ2-1; TRBD2 agrees with 11 junctional bases. Sequences were derived from CD4+ or CD8+ T cells sorted from blood, sampled in a trial of the OX40 agonist ivuxolimab. The sequence derives from an adult with an advanced solid tumor such as melanoma, head and neck, liver or kidney cancer. The CDR3 has the sequence CASSFTLAGVYNEQFF. The DNA reads TGTGCCAGCAGTTTCACACTAGCGGGGGTCTACAATGAGCAGTTCTTC.